The clone carrying this T cell receptor (beta chain) appeared many times. This specimen belongs to a study of molecular identifiers for immune sequencing clone quantification. Each CDR3 protein gets one entry after TCRdb re-called the PCR reads with MiXCR. The sample records about half a million distinct CDR3 sequences, roughly a fifth being singletons. Sorting captured naive CD8 T cells as CD8+CD4-CCR7+CD45RA+. CDR1 is DFQATT and CDR2 is SNEGSKA in the germline V gene (reference sequence). Trimming cost V 3 bases and J 2 bases; bases outside gene matches: 4. This CDR3 comprises 13 residues. The chain links TRBV20-1 to TRBJ2-7; the match to TRBD1 covers 7 bases. Input material: naive CD8+ T cells from blood, with Jurkat cell RNA spiked in. Subset reported: FACS-sorted CD8+CD4-CCR7+CD45RA+ naive T cells. The TCR originated in a human donor in good health. Some libraries in this study had Jurkat cell RNA spiked in. CDR3 bases: TGCAGTGCTAGGAGACAGGGTCCCTACGAGCAGTACTTC. Protein: CSARRQGPYEQYF.